This TCR beta chain comes out of a study of T cell responses to AZD1222 COVID-19 vaccine. Study results and caveats: The sample set comprised mostly white British donors with more females, and clonal diversity was possibly underestimated. With two AZD1222 doses given, Spike-specific TCR breadth and depth both rose. Reports say nearly half of spike-specific TCRs go after unmutated variant regions. Seropositive at baseline were only a handful of AZD1222 recipients.

Note on this clone: Its antigen remains unknown.

The germline CDR1 and CDR2 sequences are WSHSY and SAAADI. Trimming cost V 4 bases and J 3 bases, with 4 bases left between them. There are 13 residues in the CDR3. The table came from immunoSEQ multiplex PCR; TCRdb's copy has only in-frame clones and leaves some out. The sample lists 200,000 or so clones, 85% to 95% occurring once. The sequencing here drew on peripheral blood, taken on day 0 of AZD1222 vaccination. This sequence was found in an adult in good health. V usage is TRBV10-2 and J usage is TRBJ1-6; no reliable D call. The CDR3 DNA sequence: TGCGCCAGCAGTGGCGTCTATAATTCACCCCTCCACTTT. It codes for CASSGVYNSPLHF.